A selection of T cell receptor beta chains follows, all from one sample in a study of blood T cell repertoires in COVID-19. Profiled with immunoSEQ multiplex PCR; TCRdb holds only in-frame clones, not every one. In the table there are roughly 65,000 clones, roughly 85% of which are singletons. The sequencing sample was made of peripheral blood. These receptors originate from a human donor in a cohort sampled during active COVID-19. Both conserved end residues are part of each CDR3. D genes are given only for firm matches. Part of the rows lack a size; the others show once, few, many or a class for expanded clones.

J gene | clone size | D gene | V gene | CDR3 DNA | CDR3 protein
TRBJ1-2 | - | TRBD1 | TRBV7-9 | TGTGCCAGCAGCATCACAGGGGGCAAGAACTATGGCTACACCTTC | CASSITGGKNYGYTF
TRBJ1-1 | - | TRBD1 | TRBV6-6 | TGTGCCAGCAGTGACGGGACAGGGAGGCGAGCTTTCTTT | CASSDGTGRRAFF
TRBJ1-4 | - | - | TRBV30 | TGTGCCTGGAGTGTACGGTTTATGGGGGGAACTAATGAAAAACTGTTTTTT | CAWSVRFMGGTNEKLFF
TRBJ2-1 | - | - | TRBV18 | TGTGCCAGCTCACCTCCTAGCACGAACAATGAGCAGTTCTTC | CASSPPSTNNEQFF
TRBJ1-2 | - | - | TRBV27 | TGTGCCAGCAGTTTAACACAGGGATCCTATGGCTACACCTTC | CASSLTQGSYGYTF
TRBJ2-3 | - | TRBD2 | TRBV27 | TGTGCCAGTGCGGGGGGGCTTACAGATACGCAGTATTTT | CASAGGLTDTQYF
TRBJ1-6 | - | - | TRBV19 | TGTGCCAGTAGTATGCTGCGAACGGGCTCCTATAATTCACCCCTCCACTTT | CASSMLRTGSYNSPLHF
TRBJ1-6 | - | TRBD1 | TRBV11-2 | TGTGCCAGCAGCACTGCGGGACAGGGGGTCCAAAATCCCCTCCACTTT | CASSTAGQGVQNPLHF
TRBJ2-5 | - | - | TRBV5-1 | TGCGCCAGCAGCTCCAACGGCCGGGGTCTGGAGACCCAGTACTTC | CASSSNGRGLETQYF
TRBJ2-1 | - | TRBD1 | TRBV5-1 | TGCGCCAGCAGCGTTGGGGGGACAGGGGCCTACAATGAGCAGTTCTTC | CASSVGGTGAYNEQFF
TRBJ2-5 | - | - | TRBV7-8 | TGTGCCAGCAGCTTAGCGGGGCTGGGGGAGACCCAGTACTTC | CASSLAGLGETQYF
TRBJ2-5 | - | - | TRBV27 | TGTGCCAGCAGAGGCCTTAAACAGTACCAAGAGACCCAGTACTTC | CASRGLKQYQETQYF
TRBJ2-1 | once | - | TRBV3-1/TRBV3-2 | TGTGCCAGCAGCCAAGATGAGGGTAGCTCCTACAATGAGCAGTTCTTC | CASSQDEGSSYNEQFF
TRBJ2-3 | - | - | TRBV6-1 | TGTGCCAGCAGTGAATTTACAGGGCCAGATACGCAGTATTTT | CASSEFTGPDTQYF
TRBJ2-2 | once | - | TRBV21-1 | TGTGCCAGCAGCAAATCGATGGAGACGGAGGTTACCGGGGAGCTGTTTTTT | CASSKSMETEVTGELFF
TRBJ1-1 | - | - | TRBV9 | TGTGCCAGCAGCGTAGTGGGACTTGGCACTGAAGCTTTCTTT | CASSVVGLGTEAFF
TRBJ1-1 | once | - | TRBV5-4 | TGTGCCAGCAGCTTGGTAGGGGTTCGCCCTGAAGCTTTCTTT | CASSLVGVRPEAFF
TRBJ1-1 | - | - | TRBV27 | TGTGCCAGCAGTTTAGGCAGGGATAGCTCAAGGGCTTTCTTT | CASSLGRDSSRAFF
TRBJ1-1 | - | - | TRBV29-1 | TGCAGCGCCCGTCTCGTCAGGGGGAACACTGAAGCTTTCTTT | CSARLVRGNTEAFF
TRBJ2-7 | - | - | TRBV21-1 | TGTGCCAGCAGCACCTACACCCCAGAGGCCCACGAGCAGTACTTC | CASSTYTPEAHEQYF